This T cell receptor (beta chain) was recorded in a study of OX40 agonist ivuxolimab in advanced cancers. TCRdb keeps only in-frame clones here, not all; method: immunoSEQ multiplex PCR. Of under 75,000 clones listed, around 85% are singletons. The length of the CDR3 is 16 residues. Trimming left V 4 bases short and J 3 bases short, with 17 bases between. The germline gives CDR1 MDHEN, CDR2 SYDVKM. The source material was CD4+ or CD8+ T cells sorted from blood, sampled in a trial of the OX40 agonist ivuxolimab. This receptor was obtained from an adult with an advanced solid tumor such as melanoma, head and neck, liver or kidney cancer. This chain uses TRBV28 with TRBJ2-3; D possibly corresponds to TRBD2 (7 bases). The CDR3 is CASSSPGGRGTDTQYF. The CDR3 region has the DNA TGTGCCAGCAGTTCCCCTGGGGGGCGGGGGACAGATACGCAGTATTTT.